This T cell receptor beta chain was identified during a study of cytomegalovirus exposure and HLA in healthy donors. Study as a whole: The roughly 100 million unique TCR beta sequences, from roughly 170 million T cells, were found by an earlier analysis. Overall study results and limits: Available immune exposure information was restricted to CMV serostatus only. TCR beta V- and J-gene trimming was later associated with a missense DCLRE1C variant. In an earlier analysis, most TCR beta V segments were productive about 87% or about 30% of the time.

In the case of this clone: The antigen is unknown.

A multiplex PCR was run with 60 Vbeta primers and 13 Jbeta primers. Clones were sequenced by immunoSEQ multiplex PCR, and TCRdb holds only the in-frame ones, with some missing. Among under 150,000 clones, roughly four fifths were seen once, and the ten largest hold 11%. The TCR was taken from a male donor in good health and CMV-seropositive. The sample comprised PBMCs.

The CDR3 nucleotides read TGCGCCAGCAGCCACTCCGGGACAGGGAACGACGAGCAGTACTTC. This translates into CASSHSGTGNDEQYF. The V call is TRBV4-1, the J call TRBJ2-7; 9 bases line up with TRBD1. The V and J ends lost 3 bases and 5 bases, in that order; junction bases with no gene match: 8. From germline, CDR1 is MGHRA and CDR2 YSYEKL. The CDR3 is made up of 15 amino acids.